These T cell receptor beta chains were read from a single sample in a study of cytomegalovirus exposure and HLA in healthy donors. Profiling relied on immunoSEQ multiplex PCR, and the TCRdb table lists in-frame clones only, not all of them. The data show roughly 200,000 clones, 85% seen once. Sequenced sample: PBMCs. These receptors came from a woman aged 45-65 years in good health and CMV-seronegative. Both conserved end residues are part of each CDR3. A D gene is named only where the DNA matches it firmly. Clone size is given for some rows only: seen once, a few or many times, or a class if the clone is expanded.

size: NA; V: TRBV27; J: TRBJ2-3; length: 16; D: TRBD2; DNA: TGTGCCAGCCGAACCACCGCTAGCGGGAGGACAGATACGCAGTATTTT; CDR3: CASRTTASGRTDTQYF
size: NA; V: TRBV5-8; J: TRBJ2-7; length: 15; D: TRBD1; DNA: TGTGCCAGCAGCTTGTTTGGACAGGAGAACTACGAGCAGTACTTC; CDR3: CASSLFGQENYEQYF
size: NA; V: TRBV2; J: TRBJ1-1; length: 14; D: NA; DNA: TGTGCCAGCAGTGAACGGCGGGGGAACACTGAAGCTTTCTTT; CDR3: CASSERRGNTEAFF
size: NA; V: TRBV11-2; J: TRBJ2-2; length: 14; D: NA; DNA: TGTGCCAGCAGCTTTCTAGGGAACACCGGGGAGCTGTTTTTT; CDR3: CASSFLGNTGELFF
size: NA; V: TRBV6-5; J: TRBJ2-7; length: 12; D: NA; DNA: TGTGCCAGCCGGGACTCTACCTACGAGCAGTACTTC; CDR3: CASRDSTYEQYF
size: few; V: TRBV4-2; J: TRBJ2-7; length: 15; D: TRBD1; DNA: TGTGCCAGCAGCCATGGGACAGGGGGGTCCTACGAGCAGTACTTC; CDR3: CASSHGTGGSYEQYF
size: NA; V: TRBV6-1; J: TRBJ2-7; length: 13; D: TRBD2; DNA: TGTGCCATAGCGGGGGGTATGACCTACGAGCAGTACTTC; CDR3: CAIAGGMTYEQYF
size: NA; V: TRBV7-9; J: TRBJ1-4; length: 16; D: TRBD1; DNA: TGTTCCAGCAGCCCTAACAACAGGGGTAGTAATGAAAAACTGTTTTTT; CDR3: CSSSPNNRGSNEKLFF
size: NA; V: TRBV7-9; J: TRBJ1-1; length: 11; D: NA; DNA: TGTGCCAGCAGCTCCTACACTGAAGCTTTCTTT; CDR3: CASSSYTEAFF
size: NA; V: TRBV9; J: TRBJ2-3; length: 16; D: NA; DNA: TGTGCCAGCAGCGTAGCAGGAGGGGGCAACACAGATACGCAGTATTTT; CDR3: CASSVAGGGNTDTQYF
size: NA; V: TRBV28; J: TRBJ2-1; length: 17; D: TRBD1; DNA: TGTGCCAGCAGGACAGATTGGGGACAGGGAAGCTACAATGAGCAGTTCTTC; CDR3: CASRTDWGQGSYNEQFF
size: NA; V: TRBV10-3; J: TRBJ2-7; length: 16; D: TRBD1; DNA: TGTGCCATCAGTGAGTCAGTAGGTCAGGGGGCGAACGAGCAGTACTTC; CDR3: CAISESVGQGANEQYF
size: NA; V: TRBV27; J: TRBJ2-1; length: 19; D: TRBD2; DNA: TGTGCCAGCAGTTTACAGCCAGGGGAAAGACTAGCGGGAGGCAATGAGCAGTTCTTC; CDR3: CASSLQPGERLAGGNEQFF
size: NA; V: TRBV6-5; J: TRBJ2-3; length: 14; D: NA; DNA: TGTGCCAGCAGTTCCCCTAGTAACACAGATACGCAGTATTTT; CDR3: CASSSPSNTDTQYF
size: few; V: TRBV29-1; J: TRBJ1-1; length: 13; D: NA; DNA: TGCAGCGTCAGCAGGGGCCCGAACACTGAAGCTTTCTTT; CDR3: CSVSRGPNTEAFF
size: NA; V: TRBV4-2; J: TRBJ1-5; length: 15; D: NA; DNA: TGTGCCAGCAGCCAAGATCTGGCAGGGAGGCAGCCCCAGCATTTT; CDR3: CASSQDLAGRQPQHF
size: NA; V: TRBV27; J: TRBJ1-6; length: 14; D: NA; DNA: TGTGCCAGCAGTTTACAGGGTAAATTGACACCCCTCCACTTT; CDR3: CASSLQGKLTPLHF
size: NA; V: TRBV18; J: TRBJ2-5; length: 15; D: NA; DNA: TGTGCCAGCTCACCCCAATCGAGCTACCAAGAGACCCAGTACTTC; CDR3: CASSPQSSYQETQYF
size: NA; V: TRBV6-5; J: TRBJ2-7; length: 16; D: NA; DNA: TGTGCCAGCAGTTACTCGTCGCAGGGGAGCTCCTACGAGCAGTACTTC; CDR3: CASSYSSQGSSYEQYF
size: NA; V: TRBV6-6; J: TRBJ2-1; length: 14; D: NA; DNA: TGTGCCAGCAGCTCCTCAGGAGGAGCGATGGAGCAGTTCTTC; CDR3: CASSSSGGAMEQFF
size: NA; V: TRBV4-3; J: TRBJ2-7; length: 16; D: TRBD2; DNA: TGCGCCAGCAGCCAAGATATGGGGCGGGGGGCCTACGAGCAGTACTTC; CDR3: CASSQDMGRGAYEQYF
size: NA; V: TRBV19; J: TRBJ2-5; length: 15; D: TRBD2; DNA: TGTGCCAGTAGTTTCCGTAGCGGGAGTGGTGGGACCCAGTACTTC; CDR3: CASSFRSGSGGTQYF
size: few; V: TRBV19; J: TRBJ2-6; length: 15; D: NA; DNA: TGTGCCAGTAGCACAGGTTACTCTGGGGCCAACGTCCTGACTTTC; CDR3: CASSTGYSGANVLTF
size: NA; V: TRBV5-1; J: TRBJ2-7; length: 15; D: NA; DNA: TGCGCCAGCAGCTTGGACATGGCCTCCTCCTACGAGCAGTACTTC; CDR3: CASSLDMASSYEQYF
size: NA; V: TRBV21-1; J: TRBJ2-7; length: 16; D: NA; DNA: TGTGCCAGCAGCAAAGGCGGAAGTCCGGTGTTCTACGAGCAGTACTTC; CDR3: CASSKGGSPVFYEQYF
size: NA; V: TRBV28; J: TRBJ2-7; length: 12; D: NA; DNA: TGTGCCAGCAGATTGGACAGTAACGAGCAGTACTTC; CDR3: CASRLDSNEQYF
size: NA; V: TRBV29-1; J: TRBJ2-7; length: 12; D: NA; DNA: TGCAGCGGGATGGGGCAGCTCTACGAGCAGTACTTC; CDR3: CSGMGQLYEQYF
size: NA; V: TRBV29-1; J: TRBJ2-1; length: 16; D: TRBD2; DNA: TGCAGCGTTGAGGAATCGGGACTAGCGGGAGTAAATGAGCAGTTCTTC; CDR3: CSVEESGLAGVNEQFF
size: NA; V: TRBV18; J: TRBJ2-1; length: 15; D: TRBD1; DNA: TGTGCCAGCTCACCAAGTCAGGGGGCCATGGGGGAGCAGTTCTTC; CDR3: CASSPSQGAMGEQFF
size: NA; V: TRBV2; J: TRBJ2-7; length: 15; D: NA; DNA: TGTGCCAGCAGTGAACCGGGACAACCCCCCTACGAGCAGTACTTC; CDR3: CASSEPGQPPYEQYF
size: NA; V: TRBV11-2; J: TRBJ2-3; length: 15; D: TRBD2; DNA: TGTGCCAGCAGCCGGACTAGCGGGTACACAGATACGCAGTATTTT; CDR3: CASSRTSGYTDTQYF
size: once; V: TRBV6-1; J: TRBJ1-1; length: 13; D: NA; DNA: TGTGCCAGCATGTTAACAGTGAACACTGAAGCTTTCTTT; CDR3: CASMLTVNTEAFF
size: NA; V: TRBV7-2; J: TRBJ1-3; length: 13; D: NA; DNA: TGTGCCAGCAGCTTATATATCCAGGACACCATATATTTT; CDR3: CASSLYIQDTIYF
size: NA; V: TRBV11-2; J: TRBJ2-2; length: 17; D: TRBD2; DNA: TGTGCCAGCAGCCCGTCGGGAGGGGCCCTCAACACCGGGGAGCTGTTTTTT; CDR3: CASSPSGGALNTGELFF
size: NA; V: TRBV18; J: TRBJ1-5; length: 15; D: TRBD1; DNA: TGTGCCAGCTCACAGGGACAGGGGGGGACTCAGCCCCAGCATTTT; CDR3: CASSQGQGGTQPQHF
size: NA; V: TRBV27; J: TRBJ1-5; length: 15; D: NA; DNA: TGTGCCAGCAGTTTAAGCAGGGGAGTGGGCCAGCCCCAGCATTTT; CDR3: CASSLSRGVGQPQHF
size: NA; V: TRBV7-3; J: TRBJ1-1; length: 12; D: NA; DNA: TGTGCCAGCAGCCCAGGCGGGACTGAAGCTTTCTTT; CDR3: CASSPGGTEAFF
size: NA; V: TRBV7-2; J: TRBJ1-6; length: 16; D: TRBD1; DNA: TGTGCCAGCAGCTTAGTTAGGACAGGGGGCTTTTCACCCCTCCACTTT; CDR3: CASSLVRTGGFSPLHF
size: NA; V: TRBV5-6; J: TRBJ2-1; length: 16; D: NA; DNA: TGTGCCAGCAGCTTCCTGCAGGGGAGTAAGTTTAGTGAGCAGTTCTTC; CDR3: CASSFLQGSKFSEQFF
size: NA; V: TRBV5-1; J: TRBJ2-3; length: 17; D: TRBD2; DNA: TGCGCCAGCAGCTTGGTGGCTAGCGGTAACCCCTGGAGTACGCAGTATTTT; CDR3: CASSLVASGNPWSTQYF
size: NA; V: TRBV7-3; J: TRBJ1-1; length: 13; D: NA; DNA: TGTGCCAGCAGCTTATTGTCAGACACTGAAGCTTTCTTT; CDR3: CASSLLSDTEAFF
size: NA; V: TRBV6-1; J: TRBJ2-7; length: 14; D: NA; DNA: TGTGCCAGCACAGAGACACTCTTCTCCTACGAGCAGTACTTC; CDR3: CASTETLFSYEQYF
size: NA; V: TRBV27; J: TRBJ1-5; length: 15; D: TRBD1; DNA: TGTGCCAGCAGTTTTCTGACAGGGTCGTCTCAGCCCCAGCATTTT; CDR3: CASSFLTGSSQPQHF
size: NA; V: TRBV6-6; J: TRBJ1-1; length: 14; D: TRBD1; DNA: TGTGCCAGCAGTTACCCTCCGGGACAGGGAGAAGCTTTCTTT; CDR3: CASSYPPGQGEAFF
size: NA; V: TRBV14; J: TRBJ2-2; length: 14; D: NA; DNA: TGTGCCAGCAGCCAAGATTTTGGAGGAGGGGAGCTGTTTTTT; CDR3: CASSQDFGGGELFF
size: NA; V: TRBV7-9; J: TRBJ2-1; length: 16; D: TRBD2; DNA: TGTGCCAGCAGCTTCCGGACTAGCATCGCCTACAATGAGCAGTTCTTC; CDR3: CASSFRTSIAYNEQFF
size: NA; V: TRBV19; J: TRBJ2-3; length: 18; D: TRBD2; DNA: TGTGCCAGTAGTATAGCTCGGACTAGCGGGAGTCATAGGGATACGCAGTATTTT; CDR3: CASSIARTSGSHRDTQYF
size: NA; V: TRBV28; J: TRBJ1-2; length: 13; D: NA; DNA: TGTGCCAGCAGTTTAGGGCGGGGGGCTGGCTACACCTTC; CDR3: CASSLGRGAGYTF
size: NA; V: TRBV6-5; J: TRBJ1-1; length: 13; D: NA; DNA: TGTGCCAGCAGGTCCCGAGAGAACACTGAAGCTTTCTTT; CDR3: CASRSRENTEAFF
size: NA; V: TRBV30; J: TRBJ1-3; length: 14; D: NA; DNA: TGTGCCTGGAGTTACCTGAGCTCTGGAAACACCATATATTTT; CDR3: CAWSYLSSGNTIYF